What follows is one T cell receptor beta chain and its context. No antigen is known for it. Alongside a J-beta primer mix, a sample-barcoded 5' primer served in a second PCR lasting roughly 7 to 11 cycles. TCRdb independently ran MiXCR on the 5' RACE reads; one entry per CDR3 protein. The sample yields about 760,000 distinct CDR3 sequences, roughly 25% seen once. This record comes from a study of blood T cells in healthy people across ages. Regarding the study as a whole: More naive CD4+ cells and higher diversity marked long-lived donors relative to aged donors.

In addition, the sample was reused for a study of T cells of mothers and their children.

This TCR came from a boy younger than 18 in good health. The sequenced sample consisted of blood.

As DNA, the CDR3 is TGCAGTGCTAGAGGGGGGCCGGGAGAACTAGCGGGGCCCCAAGAGACCCAGTACTTC. It translates to CSARGGPGELAGPQETQYF. The chain carries TRBV20-1 and TRBJ2-5, with 10 bases lining up with TRBD2. The CDR3 runs to 19 residues. The V gene's germline CDR1 is DFQATT and CDR2 SNEGSKA (reference sequence). Trimming at V came to 1 base and at J to 1 base, leaving 15 bases not matched to a gene.